In this sample, the clone carrying this TCR beta chain turned up once. The CDR3 has 11 residues. V lost 0 bases and J 10 bases, leaving 7 bases between the germline ends. Germline CDR1 is SGHKS and CDR2 is YYEKEE (reference sequence). TCRdb keeps only in-frame clones here, not all; method: immunoSEQ multiplex PCR. The sample lists about 150,000 clones, 65% to 90% occurring once. The sample comes from a study of blood T cell repertoires in COVID-19. Source material: peripheral blood. V is TRBV5-5 and J is TRBJ1-2; D call uncertain. This TCR came from a man in his 70s with acute or convalescent COVID-19. The CDR3 here is CASSLGGDYTF. The CDR3 coding sequence is TGTGCCAGCAGCTTGGGCGGGGACTACACCTTC.